These T cell receptor beta chains were read from a single sample in a study of CD8 T cells in Susac syndrome. Using its own MiXCR run on the immunoSEQ multiplex PCR reads, TCRdb lists one record per CDR3 protein. The table has around 90,000 distinct CDR3 sequences, about 96% seen once. Material for sequencing was CD8+ T cells from PBMCs. All receptors come from a human donor with Susac syndrome. Each CDR3 is given with its conserved first and last residue. The D gene is left open where the match is weak. Clone size is not always given. Where it is, it says once, few, many or a class for expanded clones.

J gene | D gene | V gene | clone size | CDR3 protein | CDR3 DNA
TRBJ1-2 | . | TRBV6-5 | . | CASSINPDYGYTF | TGTGCCAGCAGTATAAACCCGGACTATGGCTACACCTTC
TRBJ2-1 | TRBD2 | TRBV9 | . | CASSVGGGQSSYNEQFF | TGTGCCAGCAGCGTCGGGGGGGGGCAAAGCTCCTACAATGAGCAGTTCTTC
TRBJ1-2 | . | TRBV24-1 | . | CATSDFRGSYGYTF | TGTGCCACCAGTGATTTCCGAGGGAGTTATGGCTACACCTTC
TRBJ1-6 | . | TRBV20-1 | once | CSARVGFIRSPLHF | TGCAGTGCTAGAGTGGGGTTTATTAGATCACCCCTCCACTTT
TRBJ2-1 | TRBD2 | TRBV24-1 | . | CATSSSRGGYNEQFF | TGTGCCACCAGCTCCTCAAGGGGAGGGTACAATGAGCAGTTCTTC
TRBJ1-2 | . | TRBV24-1 | . | CATSERDRNYGYTF | TGTGCCACCAGTGAGAGAGACAGAAACTATGGCTACACCTTC
TRBJ2-7 | . | TRBV30 | . | CAWRSKGQGIYEQYF | TGTGCCTGGAGAAGTAAAGGGCAGGGGATTTACGAGCAGTACTTC
TRBJ2-7 | . | TRBV14 | . | CASSQGSGRYEQYF | TGTGCCAGCAGCCAAGGCTCAGGGAGATACGAGCAGTACTTC
TRBJ2-5 | . | TRBV7-9 | . | CASSPPGPAGETQYF | TGTGCCAGCAGCCCGCCAGGTCCAGCAGGGGAGACCCAGTACTTC
TRBJ1-1 | . | TRBV6-5 | . | CASSHPGGITEAFF | TGTGCCAGCAGCCATCCGGGGGGGATCACTGAAGCTTTCTTT
TRBJ2-7 | TRBD2 | TRBV15 | . | CATPKRGGAEGDEQYF | TGTGCCACCCCAAAGCGCGGGGGGGCTGAAGGAGATGAGCAGTACTTC
TRBJ1-2 | . | TRBV7-8 | . | CASSLRSVGYGYTF | TGTGCCAGCAGCTTAAGAAGCGTCGGCTATGGCTACACCTTC
TRBJ1-2 | TRBD1 | TRBV6-5 | . | CASYSGTGDGYTF | TGTGCCAGCTACTCCGGGACAGGGGATGGCTACACCTTC
TRBJ1-5 | . | TRBV20-1 | . | CSASAGYSNQPQHF | TGCAGTGCTAGTGCCGGGTATAGCAATCAGCCCCAGCATTTT
TRBJ1-1 | . | TRBV9 | once | CASSRPLKGGTEAFF | TGTGCCAGCAGCAGACCCCTCAAGGGCGGAACTGAAGCTTTCTTT
TRBJ2-7 | . | TRBV11-3 | . | CASSAGGGQYF | TGTGCCAGCAGTGCCGGTGGCGGGCAGTACTTC
TRBJ1-5 | . | TRBV20-1 | . | CSASLSPSQPQHF | TGCAGTGCTAGTCTATCCCCGAGTCAGCCCCAGCATTTT
TRBJ2-7 | . | TRBV13 | . | CASSVRGPEYSYEQYF | TGTGCCAGCAGCGTCCGGGGACCAGAATACTCCTACGAGCAGTACTTC
TRBJ1-2 | . | TRBV19 | . | CASESVSYGYTF | TGTGCCAGTGAGTCGGTTTCCTATGGCTACACCTTC
TRBJ1-2 | TRBD1 | TRBV27 | . | CASSPGTGIMSYGYTF | TGTGCCAGCAGTCCAGGGACAGGGATCATGAGTTATGGCTACACCTTC
TRBJ2-5 | . | TRBV19 | few | CASSAQETQYF | TGTGCCAGTAGTGCACAAGAGACCCAGTACTTC
TRBJ2-1 | . | TRBV24-1 | . | CATSDLGEQFF | TGTGCCACCAGTGATCTTGGTGAGCAGTTCTTC
TRBJ2-4 | TRBD1 | TRBV11-1 | . | CASSSAGTGALAKNIQYF | TGTGCCAGCAGCTCCGCCGGGACAGGGGCCTTAGCCAAAAACATTCAGTACTTC
TRBJ2-5 | . | TRBV24-1 | . | CATSDGLVVETQYF | TGTGCCACCAGTGATGGTTTGGTGGTAGAGACCCAGTACTTC
TRBJ1-1 | . | TRBV30 | . | CAWRTGVMNTEAFF | TGTGCCTGGAGGACGGGGGTGATGAACACTGAAGCTTTCTTT
TRBJ1-5 | TRBD1 | TRBV19 | few | CASSDRGNQPQHF | TGTGCCAGTAGTGACAGGGGCAATCAGCCCCAGCATTTT
TRBJ1-1 | TRBD1 | TRBV27 | . | CASRTGLANTEAFF | TGTGCCAGCAGGACAGGGTTAGCGAACACTGAAGCTTTCTTT
TRBJ1-1 | . | TRBV13 | . | CASSLEYTEAFF | TGTGCCAGCAGCTTAGAATACACTGAAGCTTTCTTT
TRBJ1-5 | . | TRBV28 | . | CASSLPVYSNQPQHF | TGTGCCAGCAGTTTACCAGTCTATAGCAATCAGCCCCAGCATTTT
TRBJ2-5 | . | TRBV9 | . | CASSVGSDYGSQYF | TGTGCCAGCAGCGTAGGTTCGGACTACGGGTCCCAGTACTTC
TRBJ2-7 | . | TRBV28 | . | CASTLWGGGEQYF | TGTGCCAGCACCTTATGGGGGGGCGGAGAGCAGTACTTC
TRBJ2-7 | . | TRBV4-3 | . | CASSQAPGVSYEQYF | TGCGCCAGCAGCCAAGCGCCAGGGGTTAGTTACGAGCAGTACTTC